These 32 T cell receptor beta chains originate from one sample sequenced in a study of blood T cell repertoires in COVID-19. Some clones are missing from TCRdb's copy, which holds only in-frame ones; the method was immunoSEQ multiplex PCR. Here the sample spans about 230,000 clones, around 80% being singletons. Sequenced: peripheral blood. The receptors come from a middle-aged man with acute or convalescent COVID-19.

The chain has TRBV3-1 (or the pseudogene TRBV3-2) and TRBJ2-2; 10 nucleotides line up with TRBD1. This CDR3 has 15 amino acids. V lost 5 bases, J lost 4 bases, and 4 bases stayed unmatched. CDR1 and CDR2 (germline): LGHDT, YNNKEL (reference sequence). The CDR3 sequence: CASSERTGGTGELFF. The CDR3 DNA reads as TGTGCCAGCAGCGAGAGGACAGGGGGCACCGGGGAGCTGTTTTTT.

The chain employs TRBV21-1 and TRBJ1-2. TRBV21-1 represents a pseudogene. The CDR3 contains 14 residues. For the CDR3, the DNA is TGTGCCAGCAGCAAGACTGAGGGAGACTATGGCTACACCTTC. Translation gives CASSKTEGDYGYTF.

The chain is built from TRBV12-3 or TRBV12-4 and TRBJ1-6, with D uncertain. The CDR3 loop spans 13 amino acids. The V and J ends lost 3 bases and 11 bases respectively, with 11 bases between them. The CDR3 spells CASSLEGSPPLHF. In DNA form, the CDR3 reads TGTGCCAGCAGTTTGGAAGGGAGTCCACCCCTCCACTTT.

The chain carries TRBV7-9 and TRBJ2-1; D ambiguous. V was pared by 5 bases and J by 1 base, with 15 bases between. This CDR3 comprises 16 residues. Germline V CDR1 and CDR2: SEHNR, FQNEAQ (reference sequence). CDR3 in DNA: TGTGCCAGCAGCCACTTCGGTGATTGGTCCTACAATGAGCAGTTCTTC. Translated: CASSHFGDWSYNEQFF.

The rearrangement links TRBV11-2 to TRBJ2-3; no clear D. Germline-derived CDR1 and CDR2 are SGHAT and FQNNGV. This CDR3 spans 12 amino acids. V was trimmed by 1 base and J by 5 bases, leaving 4 bases between them. The CDR3 DNA follows: TGTGCCAGCAGCTTAGTAGAAGATACGCAGTATTTT. Encoded protein: CASSLVEDTQYF.

The chain joins TRBV12-3 or TRBV12-4 to TRBJ2-4; no firm D call. The CDR3 runs to 13 residues. V was cut by 3 bases and J by 4 bases, with 7 bases left in between. CDR3 amino acids: CASSFGSKNIQYF. CDR3 sequence (DNA): TGTGCCAGCAGTTTTGGTAGTAAAAACATTCAGTACTTC.

The rearrangement uses TRBV5-4 and TRBJ2-5; 8 nucleotides align to TRBD1. Trimming cost V 4 bases and J 3 bases; bases outside gene matches: 5. Germline V gives CDR1 SGHNT, CDR2 YYREEE (reference sequence). The CDR3 runs to 14 residues. The CDR3 protein is CASSAGQVEETQYF. CDR3 DNA sequence: TGTGCCAGCAGCGCGGGACAGGTCGAAGAGACCCAGTACTTC.

The chain employs TRBV28 and TRBJ1-4, with 7 bases aligning to TRBD1. Germline CDR1 MDHEN, CDR2 SYDVKM. The CDR3 is made up of 15 amino acids. V shed 6 bases, J shed 6 bases, and the junction held 10 bases outside the gene matches. CDR3 bases: TGTGCCAGCAGGCGACAGGGCGTTAGGGATGAAAAACTGTTTTTT. Translated, it gives CASRRQGVRDEKLFF.

This clone was seen a single time. The chain combines TRBV21-1 with TRBJ2-7; TRBD1, the D gene given by the table, was not confirmed from the DNA. TRBV21-1 is assigned pseudogene status. The CDR3 extends over 15 amino acids. CDR3 nucleotide sequence: TGTGCCAGCATCCCACAGGGCCCACCCTTGGGTGAGCAGTACTTC. Translating it yields CASIPQGPPLGEQYF.

CDR3 coding DNA: TGTGCCAGCAGCCAAGAACGACTAGGTGAAAAACTGTTTTTT. As protein: CASSQERLGEKLFF. The gene calls are TRBV4-2 and TRBJ1-4; D not resolved. The germline gives CDR1 LGHNA, CDR2 YNFKEQ. The CDR3 runs to 14 residues. Trimming removed 0 bases from V and 7 bases from J, with 9 bases in between.

The chain joins TRBV11-3 to TRBJ2-1; TRBD2 aligns across 9 bases. CDR3 length: 16 amino acids. Germline assignment: CDR1 SGHNT and CDR2 YENEEA. V dropped 4 bases and J dropped 8; count of bases not matched to a gene: 12. CDR3 loop: CASSSSGGTSLDEQFF. The CDR3 DNA is TGTGCCAGCAGCTCAAGTGGGGGGACTAGCCTCGATGAGCAGTTCTTC.

The chain joins TRBV11-2 to TRBJ1-3; weak D call: TRBD1 (5 bases). Germline values: CDR1 SGHAT, CDR2 FQNNGV. The CDR3 is 14 residues long. Trimming took 3 bases from V and 4 from J, leaving 10 bases between them. This CDR3 reads CASSLGPMGNTIYF. The CDR3 nucleotides are TGTGCCAGCAGCTTGGGGCCCATGGGAAACACCATATATTTT. The full variable domain, with the rest looked up from reference TRBV11-2 and TRBJ1-3, is EAGVAQSPRYKIIEKRQSVAFWCNPISGHATLYWYQQILGQGPKLLIQFQNNGVVDDSQLPKDRFSAERLKGVDSTLKIQPAKLEDSAVYLCASSLGPMGNTIYFGEGSWLTVV.

This clone was detected once. The rearrangement uses TRBV3-1 (or the pseudogene TRBV3-2) and TRBJ1-5, with no clear D. There are 14 residues in the CDR3. CDR1 is LGHDT and CDR2 is YNNKEL in the germline V gene (reference sequence). The V end was cut by 1 base, the J end by 1 base, with 5 bases between. CDR3 coding DNA: TGTGCCAGCAGCCAAGTCCTAAGCAATCAGCCCCAGCATTTT. Translated: CASSQVLSNQPQHF.

This clone was picked up a small number of times. CDR3 loop: CASSIAANTGELFF. The CDR3 coding sequence is TGTGCCAGTAGTATAGCAGCGAACACCGGGGAGCTGTTTTTT. The chain couples TRBV19 to TRBJ2-2; D gene uncertain. Trimming removed 1 base from V and 0 bases from J, with 3 bases in between. Germline loops: CDR1 LNHDA, CDR2 SQIVND (reference sequence). This CDR3 region has 14 residues. The full variable domain, its missing parts supplied by reference TRBV19 and TRBJ2-2, is DGGITQSPKYLFRKEGQNVTLSCEQNLNHDAMYWYRQDPGQGLRLIYYSQIVNDFQKGDIAEGYSVSREKKESFPLTVTSAQKNPTAFYLCASSIAANTGELFFGEGSRLTVL.

With regard to this clone: Other DNA sequences of this sample code for an identical CDR3. This sequence joins TRBV6-4 and TRBJ1-2; possibly TRBD1 for D (6 bases). Germline CDR1 reads MRHNA; CDR2 reads SNTAGT. CDR3 length equals 13 residues. V lost 5 bases and J lost 2, with 9 bases in between. This chain's CDR3 is CASSRDRNYGYTF. The CDR3 DNA reads as TGTGCCAGCAGTCGCGACAGGAACTATGGCTACACCTTC.

The chain employs TRBV11-3 and TRBJ2-1; TRBD2 agrees at 13 bases. CDR3 length: 16 amino acids. Trimming cost V 5 bases and J 7 bases; bases outside gene matches: 8. Germline V gene sequence: CDR1 SGHNT, CDR2 YENEEA. CDR3 amino acids: CASSTRLAGGQNEQFF. The CDR3 nucleotides read TGTGCCAGCAGCACGAGACTAGCGGGAGGTCAAAATGAGCAGTTCTTC.

The CDR3 region has the DNA TGTGCCAGCAGCCAAGTCTCGGGGAAAGCTTTCTTT. Translation: CASSQVSGKAFF. V and J are TRBV3-1 (or the pseudogene TRBV3-2) and TRBJ1-1; D is unresolved. The CDR3 is 12 amino acids. The germline V gene has CDR1 LGHDT and CDR2 YNNKEL (reference sequence). The V end was cut by 1 base, the J end by 9 bases, with 9 bases between.

V gene TRBV7-2 combines with J gene TRBJ1-3, with D possibly matching TRBD1 (5 bases). Trimming left V 6 bases short and J 2 bases short, with 11 bases between. The CDR3 sequence is 14 residues long. The germline gives CDR1 SGHTA, CDR2 FQGNSA. The CDR3 DNA follows: TGTGCCAGCAGACCAACAGGAGCTGGAAACACCATATATTTT. Its translation: CASRPTGAGNTIYF.

In its sample, this clone was seen a few times. V is TRBV5-5 and J is TRBJ1-2, with a tentative D call TRBD1 (6 bases). Trimming took 1 base from V and 5 from J, leaving 12 bases between them. There are 14 residues in the CDR3. CDR1 is SGHKS, CDR2 YYEKEE, per germline (reference sequence). The CDR3 bases are TGTGCCAGCAGCTTGTTGGCACAGGGATATGGCTACACCTTC. It translates to CASSLLAQGYGYTF.

The chain recombines TRBV4-2 with TRBJ1-3; D is ambiguous. This CDR3 spans 16 amino acids. Trimming removed 0 bases from V and 0 bases from J, with 9 bases in between. Germline CDR1 LGHNA, CDR2 YNFKEQ. CDR3 residues: CASSQDWADSGNTIYF. DNA of the CDR3: TGTGCCAGCAGCCAAGATTGGGCAGACTCTGGAAACACCATATATTTT.

This clone was seen once. This chain links TRBV9 with TRBJ2-5, with a tentative D call TRBD1 (5 bases). Trimming pared 4 bases from V and 2 bases from J, leaving 15 bases between. Germline lookup yields CDR1 SGDLS and CDR2 YYNGEE. The CDR3 loop spans 15 amino acids. The CDR3: CASSPVGAEQETQYF. DNA of the CDR3: TGTGCCAGCAGCCCTGTTGGGGCAGAGCAAGAGACCCAGTACTTC.

J is TRBJ1-1 and V is TRBV27, with TRBD1 matching 10 bases. CDR1 and CDR2 from the germline V gene are MNHEY and SMNVEV (reference sequence). CDR3 length: 18 residues. V dropped 2 bases and J dropped 5; count of bases not matched to a gene: 14. In DNA form, the CDR3 reads TGTGCCAGCAGTTTAAGTGTACGGGACAGGGGAGGAAAAACTGAAGCTTTCTTT. This encodes CASSLSVRDRGGKTEAFF.

The genes are TRBV11-2 and TRBJ2-7; 9 bases line up with TRBD2. This CDR3 spans 15 amino acids. The germline V gene has CDR1 SGHAT and CDR2 FQNNGV. After removal of 0 bases from V and 4 bases from J, the junction contained 4 bases not matched to a gene. The CDR3 sequence: CASSLDLAGLYEQYF. CDR3 coding DNA: TGTGCCAGCAGCTTAGATCTAGCGGGGCTGTACGAGCAGTACTTC.

The sample holds one count of this clone. The chain has TRBV18 and TRBJ1-4; D is ambiguous. CDR1 and CDR2 from the germline V gene are KGHSH and LQKENI. The CDR3 has 17 amino acids. The ends were cut back, 2 bases at V and 1 base at J, with 14 bases in the middle. For the CDR3, the DNA is TGTGCCAGCTCACCAATGAGGGCGCGGGTAACTAATGAAAAACTGTTTTTT. Its translation is CASSPMRARVTNEKLFF. The whole variable domain, remainder taken from reference TRBV18 and TRBJ1-4, is NAGVMQNPRHLVRRRGQEARLRCSPMKGHSHVYWYRQLPEEGLKFMVYLQKENIIDESGMPKERFSAEFPKEGPSILRIQQVVRGDSAAYFCASSPMRARVTNEKLFFGSGTQLSVL.

The chain recombines TRBV18 with TRBJ1-2; D perhaps matches TRBD1 (5 bases). The germline V gene has CDR1 KGHSH and CDR2 LQKENI. V dropped 3 bases and J dropped 1 base, with 9 bases sitting between them. The CDR3 is made up of 14 amino acids. This CDR3 is CASSPSTDNYGYTF. The CDR3 DNA follows: TGTGCCAGCTCACCTTCGACAGATAACTATGGCTACACCTTC.

This clone was recorded only once. This chain uses TRBV11-2 with TRBJ2-7; D might be TRBD2 (5 bases). The germline V gene encodes CDR1 SGHAT and CDR2 FQNNGV. The CDR3 is 16 residues long. Trimming took 5 bases from V and 0 from J, leaving 17 bases between them. The CDR3 reads CASSEIPRASSYEQYF. In nucleotides, the CDR3 is TGTGCCAGCAGCGAGATCCCGAGGGCCAGCTCCTACGAGCAGTACTTC.

This clone occurred a few times. This rearrangement joins TRBV19 to TRBJ1-1; D is perhaps TRBD1 (6 bases). CDR1 and CDR2 (germline): LNHDA, SQIVND (reference sequence). Trimming took 7 bases from V and 3 from J, leaving 18 bases between them. The CDR3 loop spans 15 amino acids. The CDR3 DNA is TGTGCCAGTAAAAGGGATGAAGGGGGGGACACTGAAGCTTTCTTT. It encodes CASKRDEGGDTEAFF. Full variable domain (rest looked up from reference TRBV19 and TRBJ1-1): DGGITQSPKYLFRKEGQNVTLSCEQNLNHDAMYWYRQDPGQGLRLIYYSQIVNDFQKGDIAEGYSVSREKKESFPLTVTSAQKNPTAFYLCASKRDEGGDTEAFFGQGTRLTVV.

V is TRBV28 and J is TRBJ2-1; 12 bases are a match to TRBD2. Looked up from germline, CDR1 is MDHEN and CDR2 is SYDVKM. CDR3 length equals 13 residues. J gave up 8 bases and V 8 bases, and 4 bases lay outside the gene matches. Here the CDR3 reads CASLTSGSHEQFF. In DNA form, the CDR3 reads TGTGCCAGCTTGACTAGCGGGAGTCATGAGCAGTTCTTC.

In this sample, this clone turned up once. The V call is TRBV5-4, the J call TRBJ2-5; TRBD2 aligns across 13 bases. The CDR3 length is 19 residues. In germline, CDR1 is SGHNT, CDR2 YYREEE (reference sequence). V was clipped by 4 bases and J by 3 bases; unmatched bases: 15. In nucleotides, the CDR3 is TGTGCCAGCAGCAGCGGACTAGCGGGAGCTGTCGGTGAGAAAGAGACCCAGTACTTC. It translates to CASSSGLAGAVGEKETQYF.

The V call is TRBV6-4, the J call TRBJ2-3; possibly TRBD2 for D (6 bases). This CDR3 comprises 11 residues. Germline CDR1 is MRHNA and CDR2 is SNTAGT. Trimming took 6 bases from V and 9 from J, leaving 10 bases between them. DNA of the CDR3: TGTGCCAGCAGCGGGGGAGAGACGCAGTATTTT. This translates into CASSGGETQYF.

This clone was recorded a few times. V is TRBV7-9 and J is TRBJ2-4; a weak D match, TRBD1 (6 bases). Trimming took 5 bases from V and 0 from J, leaving 17 bases between them. The CDR3 runs to 17 residues. Germline CDR1 is SEHNR and CDR2 is FQNEAQ (reference sequence). The CDR3 region has the DNA TGTGCCAGCAGCCCCTCTGAGGGGGTCCTAGCCAAAAACATTCAGTACTTC. It encodes CASSPSEGVLAKNIQYF.

The V call is TRBV2, the J call TRBJ1-4; the match to TRBD1 covers 7 bases. The germline CDR1 and CDR2 sequences are SNHLY and FYNNEI. V lost 8 bases to trimming and J lost 7 bases; unmatched junction nucleotides: 19. The CDR3 is made up of 17 amino acids. The CDR3 DNA follows: TGTGCCAGCCTGGAGGGACAGAGGTTTTTCGCTCCTGAAAAACTGTTTTTT. Protein product: CASLEGQRFFAPEKLFF.